This entry is about one T cell receptor beta chain. This clonotype has a count of ten or more. What this receptor recognizes is not known. Per-nucleotide qualities are absent, and no much larger clonotype sits a single base away. The data derive from a study of blood T cells in healthy people across ages (dated by TCRdb to between 2014 and 2017). About the full investigation: In model experiments, template switching captured about one uniquely barcoded TCR beta cDNA molecule for every two T cells. To avoid experimental bias, donors of different ages were spread randomly across the sequencing lanes. Donors were grouped into four age groups: young (average approximately 15 years), middle-aged (roughly 37), aged (around 60) and long-lived (just over 80). The study analyzed two additional independent replicas of 1 million unique cDNA reads from the same blood draw for two donors, one aged 18 to 29 and one aged 80 or older. The study measured age-related changes in TCR beta repertoire diversity using deep sequencing normalized with unique cDNA molecular identifiers.

Here is what the overall study found, with its caveats: Compared with the aged group, the long-lived group had more naive CD4+ T cells, fewer expanded clones and increased TCR diversity, suggesting age selection. As age increased, observed TCR beta diversity per million T cells dropped in a roughly linear way, and a significant reduction was already evident by age 40. There was a strong correlation between observed TCR beta diversity and the percentage of naive T cells measured by flow cytometry. Bulk unsorted PBMC profiling prevented conclusive comparison of naive and antigen-experienced compartments. Estimates of total diversity based on one million sequenced T cells were considered lower bounds and underestimates. Because donor CMV infection status was unknown, age-related changes in expanded clonotypes were potentially confounded.

The donors were under 40 Caucasian individuals from Russia, aged roughly 6 to 100 years, who were systemically healthy. Around 9.9 milliliters of peripheral blood were collected from each donor into EDTA-treated Vacutainer tubes. PBMCs were isolated by Ficoll-Paque density-gradient centrifugation, with at least 7 million obtained per sample. Trizol reagent was used to extract total RNA from PBMCs, with at least 5.5 micrograms per sample. The percentages of naive CD45RAhigh/CD27high T cells were determined by flow cytometry on a PBMC aliquot from every donor. The library was built by means of 5' RACE. Sequencing instrument: Illumina HiSeq 2500. A second PCR of about 6 to 12 cycles was run with a J-beta primer mix and a sample-barcoded 5' primer. Each TCR beta cDNA molecule received a unique molecular identifier from a template-switch 5' adaptor carrying 12 random nucleotides. Each sample yielded at least 2.5 million CDR3-containing paired-end reads. All of the RNA was converted into first-strand cDNA using the Mint cDNA synthesis kit, with a TRBC-specific oligonucleotide serving as the primer. All cDNA was treated with uracil-DNA glycosylase and then went through a first 18-cycle PCR with the universal primers M1SS and BC2_uni_R. Concerning the study's data processing: For normalization, 1 million high-quality reads were randomly selected from each sample, with every read carrying a distinct molecular identifier. Instead of being binned into consensus sequences, reads with shared molecular identifiers were discarded. MiTCR, with a Q25 quality threshold and the strictest error-elimination algorithm, was used for CDR3 identification, clonotype clustering and error correction. A nonparametric unseen species model with Euler transformation was used to estimate a lower bound on total TCR beta diversity. TCRdb trimmed the raw reads at Q25, called clones with MiXCR and kept productive beta chains. Each entry is one CDR3 protein sequence, shown with its most common DNA and genes. The V and J calls come from TCRdb's annotation, not from the publication. This sample has hundreds of thousands of distinct CDR3 sequences in its table, and over 40% of those were observed once. Clones ranked in the top ten supply about 32% of the sample.

The specimen sequenced was blood. This sequence originates from a man older than 75 in good health.

The nucleotide sequence reads as follows: TGTGCCAGCAGTTACTTCGCCGGGGGGGAAGAGACCCAGTACTTC. Its translation is CASSYFAGGEETQYF. The chain is made from TRBV6-2 or TRBV6-3 and TRBJ2-5, with 8 bases in between that match TRBD2. The CDR3 numbers 15 residues from cysteine through phenylalanine. CDR3 DNA is the only sequence kept; it has 45 bases, read in frame from the first base. Trimming removed 1 base from V and 3 bases from J; the gene matches leave 4 bases unexplained. Via the germline V gene, CDR1 is MNHEY and CDR2 SVGEGT.